The clone carrying this T cell receptor (beta chain) counts as medium-sized by frequency. Its antigen is not identified. 10X single-cell V(D)J and 5' gene-expression libraries profiled CSF cells. TCRdb reanalyzed the 10x single-cell sequencing reads, giving one entry per CDR3 protein sequence and no DNA. The table counts 1,000 to 1,300 distinct CDR3 sequences; roughly 9.8% lies in the top ten. This entry is derived from a study of CD8 T cells in cerebrospinal fluid in Alzheimer's disease. CDR3 length: 17 residues. Germline V gene sequence: CDR1 SGHRS, CDR2 YFSETQ. Participants were all in good physical condition and free of acute infection. Notes on the study in general: In mild cognitive impairment or Alzheimer's disease, the biggest CSF clone made up more TCRs than in controls. EBV-specific clones were neither the most expanded nor enriched in Alzheimer's patients.

This chain uses TRBV5-1 with TRBJ2-5; the D gene TCRdb calls, TRBD2, cannot be checked with no DNA. This receptor was taken from a human donor in good health. Input material: cerebrospinal fluid. The CDR3 loop is CASSSPASAGRQETQYF.